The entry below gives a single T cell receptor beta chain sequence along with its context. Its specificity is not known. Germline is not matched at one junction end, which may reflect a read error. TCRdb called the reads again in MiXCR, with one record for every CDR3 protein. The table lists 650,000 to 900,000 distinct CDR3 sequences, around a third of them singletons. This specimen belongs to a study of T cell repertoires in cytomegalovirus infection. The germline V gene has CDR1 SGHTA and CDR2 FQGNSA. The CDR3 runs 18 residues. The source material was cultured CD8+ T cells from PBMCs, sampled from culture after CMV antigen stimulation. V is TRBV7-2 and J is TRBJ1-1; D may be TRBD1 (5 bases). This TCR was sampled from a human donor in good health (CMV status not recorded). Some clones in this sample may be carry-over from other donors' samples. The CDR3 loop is CASSFDRRGRWMNNEAFF. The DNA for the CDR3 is TGTGCCAGCAGCTTCGACCGCCGGGGGAGATGGATGAACAATGAAGCTTTCTTT.